Below, one TCR beta chain is given with its context. Trimming cost V 1 base and J 0 bases, with 18 bases left between them. Germline CDR1 SGHVS, CDR2 FQNEAQ. The CDR3 totals 18 residues. The data were produced by immunoSEQ multiplex PCR, yet TCRdb's version contains in-frame clones alone and is incomplete. The sample shows about 99,000 clones, roughly 90% of them seen only once. This entry is derived from a study of T cell responses to AZD1222 COVID-19 vaccine. This material consisted of peripheral blood, taken on day 0 of AZD1222 vaccination. The sequence derives from an adult in good health. This chain joins TRBV7-8 and TRBJ1-1; D is unresolved. CDR3 coding DNA: TGTGCCAGCAGCTTAGATTCAGGTGGCAGCATGATGAACACTGAAGCTTTCTTT. It translates to CASSLDSGGSMMNTEAFF.